Each of the 18 T cell receptor beta chains below was sequenced from the same sample in a study of cytomegalovirus exposure and HLA in healthy donors (dated by TCRdb to about 2017). Receptor libraries were prepared by the immunoSEQ multiplex PCR assay. For the multiplex PCR, a mixture combining 60 forward primers for TCR Vbeta segments and 13 reverse primers for TCR Jbeta segments was used. TCRdb limited this immuneACCESS table to in-frame rearrangements with V and J called. A share of clones is missing; checked studies link under half to unresolved V genes, and the rest is unexplained. Here the sample has over 150,000 clones; over 70% occur a single time. Together, the top ten hold approximately 2.3% of the sample. Sample: PBMCs. These receptors all stem from a man younger than 45 in good health and CMV-seronegative.

In its sample, this clone was seen a few times. V and J are TRBV19 and TRBJ2-5; 11 bases are shared with TRBD2. Germline CDR1 reads LNHDA; CDR2 reads SQIVND (reference sequence). V lost 8 bases to trimming and J lost 4 bases; unmatched junction nucleotides: 9. The CDR3 contains 15 residues. CDR3 DNA: TGTGCCAGTCGGGATAGCGGGGGGGCTAGAGAGACCCAGTACTTC. This codes for CASRDSGGARETQYF.

The chain is built from TRBV7-2 and TRBJ2-7, with D possibly TRBD2 on 6 matching bases. Germline V gives CDR1 SGHTA, CDR2 FQGNSA. CDR3 length: 12 residues. V was pared by 1 base and J by 7 bases, with 8 bases between. CDR3 sequence reads: CASSLGGEEQYF. In nucleotides, the CDR3 is TGTGCCAGCAGCTTAGGGGGGGAAGAGCAGTACTTC.

Of note for this clone: This specimen includes other DNA sequences encoding the same CDR3. The chain combines TRBV13 with TRBJ1-1; 10 bases are a match to TRBD1. The V segment lost 3 bases and the J segment 8 bases; nucleotides outside the gene matches: 9. There are 15 residues in the CDR3. CDR1 and CDR2 (germline): PRHDT, FYEKMQ (reference sequence). The CDR3 loop is CASSFPTGGAREAFF. The CDR3 bases are TGTGCCAGCAGCTTCCCGACAGGGGGCGCCCGGGAAGCTTTCTTT.

The V call is TRBV25-1, the J call TRBJ1-2, with a tentative D call TRBD1 (5 bases). The V and J ends lost 4 bases and 5 bases respectively, with 8 bases between them. Germline V gene data show CDR1 as MGHDK and CDR2 as SYGVNS. The CDR3 spans 12 residues. The CDR3 bases are TGTGCCAGCAGTGTCAGGGTTTATGGCTACACCTTC. Translating it yields CASSVRVYGYTF.

This clone was counted once. V and J are TRBV10-3 and TRBJ1-3; D is undetermined. Germline CDR1 and CDR2: ENHRY and SYGVKD. The CDR3 length is 12 residues. The V and J ends lost 10 bases and 4 bases respectively, with 11 bases between them. The CDR3 is CATGSEGNTIYF. The CDR3 region has the DNA TGTGCCACCGGGAGTGAGGGAAACACCATATATTTT.

The rearrangement links TRBV4-2 to TRBJ2-7; a weak D match, TRBD2 (6 bases). Between the trimmed V and J ends, which lost 2 bases and 2 bases, there was a span of 10 bases. The CDR3 has 14 amino acids. Germline V CDR1 and CDR2: LGHNA, YNFKEQ. This CDR3 reads CASSQLTGAYEQYF. In nucleotides, the CDR3 is TGTGCCAGCAGCCAACTCACGGGGGCCTACGAGCAGTACTTC.

Comment on this clone: An end of the junction does not agree with germline; a read error may underlie this. The V and J genes are TRBV7-7 and TRBJ2-3; 12 bases match TRBD2. This CDR3 is built from 15 residues. Germline CDR1 and CDR2: SSHAT and FNYEAQ (reference sequence). This chain's CDR3 is CASSLGLAGSDTQYF. The CDR3 DNA follows: TGTGCTAGCAGCTTAGGACTAGCGGGGTCAGATACGCAGTATTTT.

This clone was observed a few times. J is TRBJ2-3 and V is TRBV4-3, with TRBD2 identical over 10 bases. Losses at the gene ends were 0 bases for V and 5 bases for J; bases not matched to a gene: 5. The CDR3 totals 16 residues. Germline V gene data show CDR1 as LGHNA and CDR2 as YSLEER. CDR3 coding DNA: TGCGCCAGCAGCCAAGAAAGCGGGGGGGCCGGAGATACGCAGTATTTT. Its translation: CASSQESGGAGDTQYF.

This clone has just one count. The CDR3 sequence: CATSSGRWFGTGGNGELFF. CDR3 DNA: TGTGCCACCAGCAGTGGACGGTGGTTTGGGACAGGGGGAAACGGGGAGCTGTTTTTT. This chain connects TRBV15 to TRBJ2-2, with TRBD1 identical over 11 bases. The V gene's germline CDR1 is LNHNV and CDR2 YYDKDF (reference sequence). Trimming cost V 3 bases and J 7 bases; bases outside gene matches: 16. This CDR3 has 19 amino acids.

The V call is TRBV9, the J call TRBJ1-3, with D unclear. Between the trimmed V and J ends, which lost 6 bases and 9 bases, there was a span of 19 bases. The germline V gene has CDR1 SGDLS and CDR2 YYNGEE. The CDR3 has 14 amino acids. This CDR3 reads CASTPRVSGGTIYF. CDR3 DNA sequence: TGTGCCAGCACCCCCCGGGTGTCCGGTGGCACCATATATTTT.

This chain joins TRBV14 and TRBJ2-2, with D possibly TRBD1 on 5 matching bases. V was shortened by 4 bases and J by 7 bases, with 10 bases between the two germline ends. Germline CDR1 and CDR2: SGHDN and FVKESK. This CDR3 has 13 amino acids. CDR3 coding DNA: TGTGCCAGCAGCCCCAGGGAAAGCGGGGAGCTGTTTTTT. Translated: CASSPRESGELFF. The whole variable domain, remainder taken from reference TRBV14 and TRBJ2-2, is EAGVTQFPSHSVIEKGQTVTLRCDPISGHDNLYWYRRVMGKEIKFLLHFVKESKQDESGMPNNRFLAERTGGTYSTLKVQPAELEDSGVYFCASSPRESGELFFGEGSRLTVL.

In its sample, this clone was seen once. Written as DNA, the CDR3 is TGTGCCAGCAGTGAAGCGGCTGGCTACACCTTC. Its translation is CASSEAAGYTF. The genes are TRBV2 and TRBJ1-2, with D uncertain. The V and J ends lost 0 bases and 7 bases respectively, with 3 bases between them. From germline, CDR1 is SNHLY and CDR2 FYNNEI. The CDR3 runs to 11 residues.

The chain couples TRBV10-3 to TRBJ2-5, with TRBD1 as a possible D gene (6 bases). The DNA end is more similar to TRBJ2-7, so the J call may be wrong. The CDR3 runs 14 residues. Germline V gene sequence: CDR1 ENHRY, CDR2 SYGVKD. The CDR3 bases are TGTGCCATCAGTGAGGGGGACATCCTCTACGAGCAGTACTTC. Residues: CAISEGDILYEQYF.

The V and J genes are TRBV7-6 and TRBJ2-5; 7 bases are a match to TRBD1. Unmatched junction bases numbered 14, after V lost 5 bases and J lost 5 bases. This CDR3 comprises 16 residues. Germline V gives CDR1 SGHVS, CDR2 FNYEAQ. CDR3 residues: CASSRRPSAGGETQYF. DNA of the CDR3: TGTGCCAGCAGCCGGAGACCGTCGGCAGGGGGTGAGACCCAGTACTTC.

This chain joins TRBV4-2 and TRBJ2-1, with a weak D call TRBD1 (5 bases). The CDR3 contains 16 residues. CDR1 LGHNA and CDR2 YNFKEQ come from the germline V gene. V was clipped by 1 base and J by 2 bases, with 12 bases between them. Here the CDR3 reads CASSQAGQGTYNEQFF. The DNA of the CDR3 is TGTGCCAGCAGCCAAGCGGGTCAGGGAACCTACAATGAGCAGTTCTTC.

The rearrangement uses TRBV6-5 and TRBJ2-7, with D perhaps matching TRBD2 (5 bases). Trimming cost V 5 bases and J 8 bases, with 16 bases left between them. Germline V gene sequence: CDR1 MNHEY, CDR2 SVGAGI. This CDR3 spans 13 amino acids. CDR3 residues: CASSPTSSFKQYF. The CDR3 DNA is TGTGCCAGCAGTCCTACTAGTTCCTTCAAGCAGTACTTC.

The J gene is TRBJ1-2, the V gene TRBV6-6; 9 bases are a match to TRBD1. Germline CDR1 and CDR2: MNHNY and SVGAGI (reference sequence). CDR3 length: 15 residues. The trim removed 5 bases at V and 8 bases at J, leaving 12 bases unmatched. The CDR3 region is CASSPPGTGSGGYTF. The CDR3 DNA reads as TGTGCCAGCAGTCCCCCCGGGACAGGGAGCGGAGGCTACACCTTC.

This clone was seen a handful of times. V gene TRBV28 combines with J gene TRBJ1-1; a possible D gene is TRBD1 (5 bases). Germline CDR1 MDHEN, CDR2 SYDVKM. The CDR3 is made up of 12 amino acids. V gave up 6 bases and J gave up 4 bases, with 9 bases separating them. In DNA, the CDR3 is TGTGCCAGCAGAGGGGCTGGCACTGAAGCTTTCTTT. It yields the protein CASRGAGTEAFF.